Below are 6 T cell receptor beta chains sequenced from a single sample in a study of T cell repertoires in cytomegalovirus infection. TCRdb recomputed calls from the reads with MiXCR, one row per CDR3 protein. The sample consists of some 250,000 distinct CDR3 sequences, 9.1% of them appearing once. Source material: PBMCs. These TCRs come from a human donor in good health (CMV status not recorded). Some clones in this sample may be carry-over from other donors' samples.

In its sample, this clonotype was seen a few times. The chain combines TRBV7-9 with TRBJ2-5; D remains ambiguous. V shed 1 base and J shed 3 bases, with 9 bases lying between them. Germline loops: CDR1 SEHNR, CDR2 FQNEAQ (reference sequence). The CDR3 is 14 amino acids. Here the CDR3 reads CASSLGIGEETQYF. The DNA for the CDR3 is TGTGCCAGCAGCTTAGGGATCGGAGAAGAGACCCAGTACTTC.

This clonotype came up a few times. The chain joins TRBV30 to TRBJ2-3; tentative D call: TRBD1 (5 bases). Trimming stripped 4 bases from V and 2 bases from J, with 16 bases between. Germline-derived CDR1 and CDR2 are GTSNPN and SVGIG (reference sequence). This CDR3 has 15 amino acids. DNA for the CDR3: TGTGCCTGGAAGGAAGGCGTGACAGTCACAGATACGCAGTATTTT. Protein sequence: CAWKEGVTVTDTQYF.

Ten or more counts support this clonotype. The V call is TRBV7-2, the J call TRBJ2-3; TRBD2 agrees at 8 bases. Germline CDR1 reads SGHTA; CDR2 reads FQGNSA. The length of the CDR3 is 21 residues. The V segment lost 1 base and the J segment 0 bases; nucleotides outside the gene matches: 18. The CDR3 reads CASSLVPPGGVLSTSTDTQYF. Here the CDR3 DNA reads TGTGCCAGCAGCTTAGTGCCCCCGGGAGGGGTCTTATCAACAAGCACAGATACGCAGTATTTT.

This clonotype came up many times. V and J are TRBV7-8 and TRBJ2-1; 9 bases are shared with TRBD2. Germline CDR1 and CDR2: SGHVS and FQNEAQ. Germline trimming cut 3 bases from V and 0 bases from J; bases unmatched to any gene: 0. The CDR3 has 15 amino acids. CDR3 coding DNA: TGTGCCAGCAGCTTTAGCGGGGGCTCCTACAATGAGCAGTTCTTC. Encoded protein: CASSFSGGSYNEQFF.

This clonotype was picked up a small number of times. J is TRBJ2-2 and V is TRBV7-8, with 9 bases lining up with TRBD2. The CDR3 totals 16 residues. Germline trimming cut 1 base from V and 1 base from J; bases unmatched to any gene: 1. Germline lookup yields CDR1 SGHVS and CDR2 FQNEAQ. CDR3 protein: CASSLVTSGNTGELFF. CDR3 DNA sequence: TGTGCCAGCAGCTTAGTGACTAGCGGGAACACCGGGGAGCTGTTTTTT. The whole variable domain, remainder taken from reference TRBV7-8 and TRBJ2-2, is GAGVSQSPRYKVAKRGQDVALRCDPISGHVSLFWYQQALGQGPEFLTYFQNEAQLDKSGLPSDRFFAERPEGSVSTLKIQRTQQEDSAVYLCASSLVTSGNTGELFFGEGSRLTVL.

This clonotype was recorded at least ten times. The chain recombines TRBV13 with TRBJ2-1; 14 bases agree with TRBD2. Trimming at V came to 3 bases and at J to 0 bases, leaving 7 bases not matched to a gene. This CDR3 is 19 amino acids long. Germline V gene data show CDR1 as PRHDT and CDR2 as FYEKMQ (reference sequence). The CDR3 region is CASSFQTGLAGDSYNEQFF. CDR3 DNA sequence: TGTGCCAGCAGCTTCCAGACGGGACTAGCGGGAGACTCCTACAATGAGCAGTTCTTC. Variable domain in full (rest from reference TRBV13 and TRBJ2-1): AAGVIQSPRHLIKEKRETATLKCYPIPRHDTVYWYQQGPGQDPQFLISFYEKMQSDKGSIPDRFSAQQFSDYHSELNMSSLELGDSALYFCASSFQTGLAGDSYNEQFFGPGTRLTVL.